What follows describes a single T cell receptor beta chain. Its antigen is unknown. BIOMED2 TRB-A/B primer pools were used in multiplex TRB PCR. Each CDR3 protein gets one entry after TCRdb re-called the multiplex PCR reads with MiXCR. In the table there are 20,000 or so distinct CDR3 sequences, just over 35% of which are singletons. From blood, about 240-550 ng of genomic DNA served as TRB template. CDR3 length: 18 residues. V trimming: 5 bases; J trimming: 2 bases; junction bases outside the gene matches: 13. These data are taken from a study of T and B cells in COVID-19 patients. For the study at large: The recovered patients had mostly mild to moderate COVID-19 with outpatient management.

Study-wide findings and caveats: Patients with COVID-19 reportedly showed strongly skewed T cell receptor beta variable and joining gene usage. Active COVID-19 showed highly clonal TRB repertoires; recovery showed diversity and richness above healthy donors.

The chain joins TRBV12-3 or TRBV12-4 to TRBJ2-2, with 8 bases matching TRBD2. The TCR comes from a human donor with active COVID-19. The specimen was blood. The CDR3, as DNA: TGTGCCAGCAGTGCATACCACCGGACTAGCAGCAACACCGGGGAGCTGTTTTTT. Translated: CASSAYHRTSSNTGELFF.